This T cell receptor beta chain was identified during a study of blood T cell repertoires in COVID-19 (TCRdb year 2020). General notes on the study: Samples covering the acute and convalescent phases of COVID-19 were provided by collaborators in the United States, Italy and Spain. The material from the prospective study consisted of cDNA or gDNA derived from T cells, B-cell-depleted T cells, or PBMCs. Subjects who had been exposed to COVID-19, were actively infected with it, or had recovered from it provided the deeply sampled blood TCRbeta repertoires that made up the dataset. The repertoires were made available in a free public database intended to serve as a resource for research on the immune response to SARS-CoV-2. Samples were obtained from the ongoing ImmuneRACE study (first 160 participants) and from 950 to 1,500 subjects provided by 6 global collaborators. Nearly every sample came with metadata listing a de-identified subject ID, COVID-19 status, age in years and sex. Where available, HLA class I and class II types were obtained from metadata supplied by the sample provider rather than from assay-based typing.

General conclusions and limits of the study: The quantity of clinical and demographic metadata differed by source and by participant and was supplied without curation.

TCRbeta CDR3 regions were amplified from genomic DNA using the immunoSEQ Assay, a bias-controlled multiplex PCR. In the original analysis: Within the assay, amplification of reference gene primers was used to estimate how many nucleated cells each sample contained. To quantify the absolute abundance of each unique TCRbeta CDR3 rearrangement, sequence reads were collapsed and filtered. For each sample, productive Simpson clonality was calculated by taking the square root of Simpson's diversity index across productive rearrangements. TCRdb took over this immuneACCESS table, retaining in-frame rearrangements with V and J assigned. Such tables are incomplete; in checked studies, under half of the missing clones stem from an unresolved V gene, and the remainder is unexplained. D and trimming were read from the DNA, whereas the V and J calls and clone size are those reported in that table. In this sample the table shows about 110,000 clones, approximately 81% of which occur a single time. Jointly, the top ten make up roughly 1.6% of the sample.

From the cysteine up to the phenylalanine, the CDR3 has a length of 11 residues. Only CDR3 DNA remains: 33 bases, in frame from the first base. CDR1 and CDR2 are read off the germline V gene as MGHDK and SYGVNS. V is cut by 3 bases and J by 4 bases, and the space between the germline ends is 4 bases. Regarding this clone: The clone's antigen remains unknown. The record has no base qualities; no much larger clone is one base away.

Each collaborating institution followed its own protocols to collect whole blood in K2EDTA tubes. For TCRbeta analysis, collaborator samples were shipped as frozen whole blood, as isolated PBMCs, or as DNA extracted from either sample type. The sequence joins TRBV25-1 to TRBJ2-7; the D gene cannot be named for sure. Sequenced input: peripheral blood. This clonotype was sampled from a man aged 50-59 years with acute or convalescent COVID-19. The DNA sequence is TGTGCCAGCAGTGACCGTTACGAGCAGTACTTC. This is translated as CASSDRYEQYF.